Presented here are 29 T cell receptor beta chains from one specimen sequenced in a study of cytomegalovirus exposure and HLA in healthy donors. The PCR employed 60 Vbeta primers together with 13 Jbeta primers. TCRdb's copy holds only in-frame clones and misses some; the assay was immunoSEQ multiplex PCR. Seen in this sample are some 55,000 clones; the ten most common clones hold 6.5% to 8.5%. Input material: PBMCs. These receptors were obtained from a woman between 40 and 55 years old in good health and CMV-seronegative.

The chain joins TRBV7-9 to TRBJ1-6, with 8 bases lining up with TRBD1. The CDR3 extends over 15 amino acids. The ends lost 3 bases at V and 10 bases at J; junction bases unmatched: 8. Germline loops: CDR1 SEHNR, CDR2 FQNEAQ (reference sequence). The CDR3 nucleotides read TGTGCCAGCAGCTTTGGACAGGGAGATTTATCACCCCTCCACTTT. This encodes CASSFGQGDLSPLHF. The full variable domain, its missing parts supplied by reference TRBV7-9 and TRBJ1-6, is DTGVSQNPRHKITKRGQNVTFRCDPISEHNRLYWYRQTLGQGPEFLTYFQNEAQLEKSRLLSDRFSAERPKGSFSTLEIQRTEQGDSAMYLCASSFGQGDLSPLHFGNGTRLTVT.

The V and J genes are TRBV20-1 and TRBJ2-7, with D unclear. CDR3 length: 11 residues. Germline V gene lookup returns CDR1 DFQATT and CDR2 SNEGSKA (reference sequence). Trimming took off 3 bases at V and 5 bases at J, with 8 bases between the two ends. The CDR3 DNA is TGCAGTGCTAGTAGCTACGACGAGCAGTACTTC. Translated: CSASSYDEQYF.

The chain carries TRBV5-1 and TRBJ2-1; TRBD2 matches at 7 bases. This CDR3 has 15 residues. Germline values: CDR1 SGHRS, CDR2 YFSETQ. The ends lost 4 bases at V and 7 bases at J; junction bases unmatched: 11. CDR3: CASSVTSDPGNEQFF. Written as DNA, the CDR3 is TGCGCCAGCAGCGTTACTAGCGACCCTGGGAATGAGCAGTTCTTC.

The gene calls are TRBV5-1 and TRBJ1-5, with 7 bases fitting TRBD1. Germline CDR1 SGHRS, CDR2 YFSETQ. J lost 3 bases, V lost 2 bases, and 2 bases had no gene match. This CDR3 has 14 amino acids. CDR3 loop: CASSLTGDNQPQHF. CDR3 nucleotides: TGCGCCAGCAGCTTAACAGGGGACAATCAGCCCCAGCATTTT.

The chain couples TRBV7-2 to TRBJ1-2; D is ambiguous. CDR1 is SGHTA and CDR2 is FQGNSA in the germline V gene. The CDR3 has 12 residues. Deletions cut 3 bases from V and 6 bases from J, with 8 bases between. This CDR3 reads CASSFEGNGYTF. CDR3 nucleotide sequence: TGTGCCAGCAGCTTTGAGGGAAATGGCTACACCTTC.

This chain uses TRBV5-6 with TRBJ2-7; D call uncertain. Germline V CDR1 and CDR2: SGHDT, YYEEEE. This CDR3 spans 14 amino acids. Between the trimmed V and J ends, which lost 0 bases and 2 bases, there was a span of 9 bases. The CDR3 DNA reads as TGTGCCAGCAGCTTGGCAAGAGTGGCCTACGAGCAGTACTTC. Protein product: CASSLARVAYEQYF.

V is TRBV27 and J is TRBJ1-6, with 10 bases lining up with TRBD1. The length of the CDR3 is 18 residues. Per germline, CDR1 MNHEY and CDR2 SMNVEV (reference sequence). Germline trimming cut 7 bases from V and 0 bases from J; bases unmatched to any gene: 9. The CDR3 DNA sequence: TGTGCCAGCACGGCCGGGACAGGGGCTCTCTCCTATAATTCACCCCTCCACTTT. As protein: CASTAGTGALSYNSPLHF.

The chain recombines TRBV2 with TRBJ2-3, with D perhaps TRBD2 (6 bases). Germline CDR1 and CDR2: SNHLY and FYNNEI. Trimming took off 4 bases at V and 1 base at J, with 12 bases between the two ends. This CDR3 has 15 amino acids. The CDR3 loop is CASSVRREGTDTQYF. The DNA of the CDR3 is TGTGCCAGCAGTGTTAGGAGGGAGGGCACAGATACGCAGTATTTT. Together with reference TRBV2 and TRBJ2-3, the CDR3 gives the full variable domain: EPEVTQTPSHQVTQMGQEVILRCVPISNHLYFYWYRQILGQKVEFLVSFYNNEISEKSEIFDDQFSVERPDGSNFTLKIRSTKLEDSAMYFCASSVRREGTDTQYFGPGTRLTVL.

The J gene is TRBJ1-3, the V gene TRBV30, with D maybe TRBD1 (6 bases). Germline V lookup: CDR1 GTSNPN, CDR2 SVGIG (reference sequence). The CDR3 runs 16 residues. Deletions cut 5 bases from V and 4 bases from J, with 21 bases between. CDR3 in DNA: TGTGCCTGGCGGCTCGTCGGGGGGCCTGGCGGAAACACCATATATTTT. This gives the protein CAWRLVGGPGGNTIYF.

The rearrangement uses TRBV7-9 and TRBJ2-3; TRBD1 agrees at 10 bases. CDR1 SEHNR and CDR2 FQNEAQ come from the germline V gene (reference sequence). Trimming took 2 bases from V and 2 from J; bases not matched to a gene: 4. This CDR3 contains 16 residues. As DNA, the CDR3 is TGTGCCAGCAGCTTAAGGACAGGGGGTATCACAGATACGCAGTATTTT. It translates to CASSLRTGGITDTQYF.

The chain couples TRBV9 to TRBJ1-4, with 12 bases lining up with TRBD1. CDR1 and CDR2 (germline): SGDLS, YYNGEE. Losses at the gene ends were 4 bases for V and 4 bases for J; bases not matched to a gene: 8. The CDR3 has 17 residues. The CDR3 nucleotides read TGTGCCAGCAGCAACTCGGGACAGGGGGCTGATAATGAAAAACTGTTTTTT. It encodes CASSNSGQGADNEKLFF.

The chain links TRBV25-1 to TRBJ1-5; the match to TRBD1 covers 8 bases. Trimming took 6 bases from V and 1 from J; bases not matched to a gene: 5. This CDR3 region has 15 residues. Looked up from germline, CDR1 is MGHDK and CDR2 is SYGVNS. This CDR3 is CASSGGQESNQPQHF. CDR3 DNA sequence: TGTGCCAGCAGCGGGGGACAGGAAAGCAATCAGCCCCAGCATTTT.

J is TRBJ1-2 and V is TRBV5-1; no definite D call. The V gene lost 1 base and the J gene lost 6 bases, with 10 bases spanning the gap. Germline CDR1 is SGHRS and CDR2 is YFSETQ. The CDR3 runs 13 residues. The CDR3 DNA follows: TGCGCCAGCAGCTTGAGCGGTGATGATGGCTACACCTTC. It encodes CASSLSGDDGYTF.

The chain joins TRBV9 to TRBJ2-3; 7 bases align to TRBD2. The CDR3 runs to 15 residues. CDR1 is SGDLS and CDR2 is YYNGEE in the germline V gene. J lost 2 bases, V lost 0 bases, and 3 bases had no gene match. In DNA, the CDR3 is TGTGCCAGCAGCGTAGTTCGGGGGGACACAGATACGCAGTATTTT. It is translated as CASSVVRGDTDTQYF.

V usage is TRBV18 and J usage is TRBJ1-6; a possible D gene is TRBD1 (6 bases). Trimming cost V 6 bases and J 3 bases, with 9 bases left between them. CDR1 and CDR2 from the germline V gene are KGHSH and LQKENI. The CDR3 spans 14 residues. The CDR3 spells CASSATGYNSPLHF. CDR3 in DNA: TGTGCCAGCTCTGCGACAGGCTATAATTCACCCCTCCACTTT.

The rearrangement joins TRBV28 to TRBJ2-7; D possibly corresponds to TRBD2 (6 bases). The germline V gene has CDR1 MDHEN and CDR2 SYDVKM. V lost 5 bases and J 2 bases, leaving 19 bases between the germline ends. The CDR3 contains 16 residues. The CDR3 protein is CASSPIAAARAYEQYF. The CDR3 nucleotides are TGTGCCAGCAGTCCAATAGCGGCGGCAAGGGCCTACGAGCAGTACTTC.

The J gene is TRBJ1-2, the V gene TRBV18; D call uncertain. The CDR3 has 15 residues. V shed 2 bases and J shed 2 bases, with 12 bases lying between them. Germline CDR1 and CDR2: KGHSH and LQKENI. In DNA, the CDR3 is TGTGCCAGCTCACCATCGCCCGGGGAGAACTATGGCTACACCTTC. This encodes CASSPSPGENYGYTF.

The rearrangement joins TRBV2 to TRBJ1-6; TRBD1 is a possible D gene (5 bases). Trimming stripped 7 bases from V and 2 bases from J, with 12 bases between. The CDR3 runs to 15 residues. CDR1 is SNHLY, CDR2 FYNNEI, per germline. The CDR3 sequence is CASTPDTTYNSPLHF. The CDR3 bases are TGTGCCAGCACTCCGGACACGACCTATAATTCACCCCTCCACTTT.

The rearrangement uses TRBV30 and TRBJ2-3, with 8 bases fitting TRBD1. Losses at the gene ends were 4 bases for V and 6 bases for J; bases not matched to a gene: 9. The CDR3 runs to 14 residues. Germline loops: CDR1 GTSNPN, CDR2 SVGIG (reference sequence). The CDR3 loop is CAWTRTGKSDTQYF. In DNA form, the CDR3 reads TGTGCCTGGACACGGACAGGGAAGTCGGATACGCAGTATTTT.

This chain connects TRBV20-1 to TRBJ2-7, with unresolved D. The CDR3 extends over 10 amino acids. V dropped 1 base and J dropped 6 bases, with 4 bases sitting between them. Per germline, CDR1 DFQATT and CDR2 SNEGSKA (reference sequence). In nucleotides, the CDR3 is TGCAGTGCTAGAGCTAGCGAGCAGTACTTC. Protein sequence: CSARASEQYF.

The genes are TRBV7-8 and TRBJ1-5; no definite D call. Trimming took off 5 bases at V and 4 bases at J, with 9 bases between the two ends. The CDR3 spans 13 residues. Germline V lookup: CDR1 SGHVS, CDR2 FQNEAQ. CDR3 residues: CASSPNRNQPQHF. The CDR3 region has the DNA TGTGCCAGCAGCCCTAATCGGAATCAGCCCCAGCATTTT. The full variable domain, completed using reference TRBV7-8 and TRBJ1-5, is GAGVSQSPRYKVAKRGQDVALRCDPISGHVSLFWYQQALGQGPEFLTYFQNEAQLDKSGLPSDRFFAERPEGSVSTLKIQRTQQEDSAVYLCASSPNRNQPQHFGDGTRLSIL.

The chain couples TRBV28 to TRBJ2-3; weak D call: TRBD1 (6 bases). The CDR3 consists of 13 residues. Trimming removed 2 bases at V and 3 bases at J, with 6 bases between. Germline-derived CDR1 and CDR2 are MDHEN and SYDVKM. For the CDR3, the DNA is TGTGCCAGCAGTTTACAGGGGACAGATACGCAGTATTTT. Translated: CASSLQGTDTQYF.

This chain connects TRBV4-3 to TRBJ2-7; 8 bases are a match to TRBD1. The germline CDR1 and CDR2 sequences are LGHNA and YSLEER. The CDR3 sequence is 16 residues long. Unmatched junction bases numbered 6, after V lost 2 bases and J lost 0 bases. DNA for the CDR3: TGCGCCAGCAGCCAATGGCAGGACAGGGTCTCCTACGAGCAGTACTTC. Its translation: CASSQWQDRVSYEQYF.

The V gene is TRBV18, the J gene TRBJ2-7; D unresolved. CDR3 length equals 16 residues. Trimming took off 3 bases at V and 3 bases at J, with 18 bases between the two ends. Per germline, CDR1 KGHSH and CDR2 LQKENI. CDR3 bases: TGTGCCAGCTCACCCCTCCTCGACACACCACACTACGAGCAGTACTTC. The encoded protein is CASSPLLDTPHYEQYF.

DNA of the CDR3: TGTGCCAGTAGAGTTGAGTATGGCTACACCTTC. Its translation is CASRVEYGYTF. The V gene is TRBV19, the J gene TRBJ1-2; D not certain. The V and J ends lost 6 bases and 5 bases respectively, with 7 bases between them. CDR1 LNHDA and CDR2 SQIVND come from the germline V gene (reference sequence). The length of the CDR3 is 11 residues. Combining the CDR3 with reference TRBV19 and TRBJ1-2 gives the whole variable domain DGGITQSPKYLFRKEGQNVTLSCEQNLNHDAMYWYRQDPGQGLRLIYYSQIVNDFQKGDIAEGYSVSREKKESFPLTVTSAQKNPTAFYLCASRVEYGYTFGSGTRLTVV.

The V and J genes are TRBV29-1 and TRBJ1-3; 9 bases map to TRBD1. The CDR3 spans 14 residues. Germline V gives CDR1 SQVTM, CDR2 ANQGSEA. The trim removed 2 bases at V and 3 bases at J, leaving 2 bases unmatched. CDR3 amino acids: CSVERQGGGNTIYF. CDR3 nucleotides: TGCAGCGTTGAAAGACAGGGGGGTGGAAACACCATATATTTT.

The chain uses TRBV7-9 and TRBJ1-1; weak D call: TRBD1 (5 bases). CDR3 size: 14 residues. V was cut by 0 bases and J by 4 bases, with 9 bases left in between. Germline V CDR1 and CDR2: SEHNR, FQNEAQ (reference sequence). DNA of the CDR3: TGTGCCAGCAGCTTAGCCTTAACAGGCACTGAAGCTTTCTTT. This encodes CASSLALTGTEAFF.

The chain carries TRBV1 and TRBJ2-1; the tabulated D call, TRBD2, remains unverified against the DNA. TRBV1 is labeled a pseudogene. The CDR3 loop spans 14 amino acids. CDR3 protein: CTSSSRLAANEQFF. The CDR3 DNA follows: TGCACCAGCAGCTCCCGACTAGCCGCCAATGAGCAGTTCTTC.

The V and J genes are TRBV18 and TRBJ1-2; TRBD1 aligns across 7 bases. Germline V gene sequence: CDR1 KGHSH, CDR2 LQKENI. The V gene end was trimmed by 3 bases and the J gene end by 4 bases; junction bases not matched to a gene: 17. The CDR3 has 18 residues. CDR3 residues: CASSPEAGTEGAIYGYTF. In DNA, the CDR3 is TGTGCCAGCTCACCTGAAGCCGGGACGGAGGGGGCAATCTATGGCTACACCTTC.